Below, one TCR beta chain is given with its context. This record belongs to a study of CD8+CD57+ T cells in acquired aplastic anemia. The CDR3 has 16 residues. Germline V gene lookup returns CDR1 MNHEY and CDR2 SMNVEV (reference sequence). The V segment lost 5 bases and the J segment 1 base; nucleotides outside the gene matches: 6. CDR3 and TCR beta VDJ profiling relied on genomic DNA as the template. TCRdb redid the calling of the reads with MiXCR, one entry per CDR3 protein. The repertoire holds 100,000 to 150,000 distinct CDR3 sequences, with 48% as singletons. The sample consisted of sorted CD4+, CD8+, or CD8+CD57+ T cells (not recorded which) from PBMCs. This chain links TRBV27 with TRBJ2-7; 12 bases match TRBD2. The receptor was isolated from a human donor in good health, serving as a control. DNA of the CDR3: TGTGCCAGCAGTCCCCACACTAGCGGGGGGTCCTACGAGCAGTACTTC. Protein product: CASSPHTSGGSYEQYF.